This T cell receptor beta chain was identified during a study of control samples from healthy donors and cancer patients. Method: immunoSEQ multiplex PCR; TCRdb's copy keeps in-frame clones and lacks some. The sample has 84,000 or so clones; 90% to 95% are singletons. The CDR3 has 14 residues. The ends lost 0 bases at V and 9 bases at J; junction bases unmatched: 3. Germline V CDR1 and CDR2: SGHDT, YYEEEE. In the case of this clone: Other DNA sequences in the same sample also yield this CDR3.

The source material was blood. V and J are TRBV5-6 and TRBJ1-6; TRBD1 aligns across 7 bases. The sequence was obtained from a man aged 45-65 years in good health. CDR3 sequence: CASSLGQGSSPLHF. Written as DNA, the CDR3 is TGTGCCAGCAGCTTGGGACAGGGTAGTTCACCCCTCCACTTT.